Here is one T cell receptor beta chain with its context. The data stem from a study of blood T cell repertoires in COVID-19. Produced via immunoSEQ multiplex PCR; TCRdb's table is partial and in-frame only. The sample contains 200,000 or so clones, 80% to 90% of which appear only once. Germline V gene data show CDR1 as SGHNT and CDR2 as YENEEA. This CDR3 is 14 amino acids long. The trim removed 3 bases at V and 3 bases at J, leaving 3 bases unmatched. The sequencing input was peripheral blood. The receptor comes from a human donor with active or convalescent COVID-19. The donor label of this sample is uncertain. V gene TRBV11-3 combines with J gene TRBJ1-1; TRBD1 agrees at 8 bases. For the CDR3, the DNA is TGTGCCAGCAGCTTGGACAGGGAGGACACTGAAGCTTTCTTT. Its translation is CASSLDREDTEAFF.